Sequencing of this T cell receptor (beta chain) was carried out in a study of blood T cell repertoires in COVID-19. Measured with immunoSEQ multiplex PCR; TCRdb has only the in-frame clones, and not every one. This table holds around 63,000 clones, 86% found once. Germline V lookup: CDR1 KGHSH, CDR2 LQKENI. The CDR3 has 14 amino acids. V dropped 0 bases and J dropped 3 bases, with 8 bases sitting between them. This clone has a single count. This clonotype was obtained from a woman older than 75 with acute or convalescent COVID-19. The sequencing sample was made of peripheral blood. The rearrangement links TRBV18 to TRBJ1-1; D is ambiguous. The CDR3 sequence: CASSPPGGHTEAFF. The CDR3 nucleotides read TGTGCCAGCTCACCACCGGGAGGGCACACTGAAGCTTTCTTT.